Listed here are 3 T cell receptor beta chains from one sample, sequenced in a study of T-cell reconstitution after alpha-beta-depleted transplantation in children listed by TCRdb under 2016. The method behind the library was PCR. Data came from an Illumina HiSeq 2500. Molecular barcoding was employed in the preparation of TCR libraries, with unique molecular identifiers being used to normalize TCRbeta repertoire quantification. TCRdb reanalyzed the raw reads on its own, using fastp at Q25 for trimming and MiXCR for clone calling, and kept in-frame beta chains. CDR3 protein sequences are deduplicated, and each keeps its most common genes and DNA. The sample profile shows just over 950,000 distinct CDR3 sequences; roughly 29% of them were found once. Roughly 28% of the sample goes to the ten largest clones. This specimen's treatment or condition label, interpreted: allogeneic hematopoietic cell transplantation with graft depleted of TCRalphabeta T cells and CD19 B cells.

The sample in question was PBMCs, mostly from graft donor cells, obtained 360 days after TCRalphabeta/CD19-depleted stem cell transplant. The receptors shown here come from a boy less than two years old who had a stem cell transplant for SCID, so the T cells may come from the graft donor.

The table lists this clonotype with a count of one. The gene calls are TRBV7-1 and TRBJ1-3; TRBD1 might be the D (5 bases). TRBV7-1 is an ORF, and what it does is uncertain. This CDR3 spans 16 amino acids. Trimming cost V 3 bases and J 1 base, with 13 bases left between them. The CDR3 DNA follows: TGTGCCAGCAGCTCCATTTTAGGGGTATCTGGAAACACCATATATTTT. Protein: CASSSILGVSGNTIYF.

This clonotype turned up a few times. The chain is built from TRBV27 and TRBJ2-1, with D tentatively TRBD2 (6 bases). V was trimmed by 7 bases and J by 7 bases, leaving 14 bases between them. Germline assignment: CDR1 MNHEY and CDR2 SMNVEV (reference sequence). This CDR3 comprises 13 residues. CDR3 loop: CASNYNGGNEQFF. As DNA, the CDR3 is TGTGCCAGCAATTACAACGGGGGTAATGAGCAGTTCTTC.

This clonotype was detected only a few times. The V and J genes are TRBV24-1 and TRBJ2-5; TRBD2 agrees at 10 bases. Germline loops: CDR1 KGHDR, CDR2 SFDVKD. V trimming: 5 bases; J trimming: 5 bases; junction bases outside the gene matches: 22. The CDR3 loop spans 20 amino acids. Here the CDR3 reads CATSARGSYGAGGLEETQYF. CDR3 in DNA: TGTGCCACCAGTGCCCGGGGGAGTTATGGAGCGGGGGGGCTGGAGGAGACCCAGTACTTC.